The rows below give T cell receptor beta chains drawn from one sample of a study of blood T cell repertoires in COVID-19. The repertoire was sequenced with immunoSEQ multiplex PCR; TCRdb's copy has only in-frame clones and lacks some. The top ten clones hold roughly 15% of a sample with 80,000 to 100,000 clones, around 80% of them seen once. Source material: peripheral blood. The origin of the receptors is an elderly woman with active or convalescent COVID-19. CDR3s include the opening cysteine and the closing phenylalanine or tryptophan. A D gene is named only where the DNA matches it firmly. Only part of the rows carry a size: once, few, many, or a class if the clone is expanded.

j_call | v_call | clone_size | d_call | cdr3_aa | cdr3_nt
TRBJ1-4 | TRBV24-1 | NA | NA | CATLTGTNEKLFF | TGTGCCACCTTGACGGGAACTAATGAAAAACTGTTTTTT
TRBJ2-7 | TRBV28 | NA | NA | CASIESSASSYEQYF | TGTGCCAGCATAGAGTCCAGCGCGAGCTCCTACGAGCAGTACTTC
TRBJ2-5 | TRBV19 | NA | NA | CASSTGSQETQYF | TGTGCCAGTAGTACAGGGTCCCAAGAGACCCAGTACTTC
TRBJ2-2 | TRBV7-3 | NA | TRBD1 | CASSPDRVRTGELFF | TGTGCCAGCAGTCCGGACAGGGTTCGGACCGGGGAGCTGTTTTTT
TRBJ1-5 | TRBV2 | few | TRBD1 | CASNPQGGGGQPQHF | TGTGCCAGCAACCCACAGGGGGGCGGCGGACAGCCCCAGCATTTT
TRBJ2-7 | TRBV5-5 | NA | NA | CASSLGAALGTVYEQYF | TGTGCCAGCAGCTTGGGGGCTGCACTAGGGACTGTCTACGAGCAGTACTTC
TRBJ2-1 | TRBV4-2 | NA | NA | CASSQDAGFSYNEQFF | TGTGCCAGCAGCCAAGATGCGGGGTTCTCCTACAATGAGCAGTTCTTC
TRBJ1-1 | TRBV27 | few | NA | CASSHGENTEAFF | TGTGCCAGCAGTCACGGGGAGAACACTGAAGCTTTCTTT
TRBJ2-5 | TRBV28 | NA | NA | CAIEESSQETQYF | TGTGCCATCGAAGAGAGTTCACAAGAGACCCAGTACTTC
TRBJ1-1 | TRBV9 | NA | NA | CASSVGYGTEAFF | TGTGCCAGCAGCGTAGGATACGGGACTGAAGCTTTCTTT